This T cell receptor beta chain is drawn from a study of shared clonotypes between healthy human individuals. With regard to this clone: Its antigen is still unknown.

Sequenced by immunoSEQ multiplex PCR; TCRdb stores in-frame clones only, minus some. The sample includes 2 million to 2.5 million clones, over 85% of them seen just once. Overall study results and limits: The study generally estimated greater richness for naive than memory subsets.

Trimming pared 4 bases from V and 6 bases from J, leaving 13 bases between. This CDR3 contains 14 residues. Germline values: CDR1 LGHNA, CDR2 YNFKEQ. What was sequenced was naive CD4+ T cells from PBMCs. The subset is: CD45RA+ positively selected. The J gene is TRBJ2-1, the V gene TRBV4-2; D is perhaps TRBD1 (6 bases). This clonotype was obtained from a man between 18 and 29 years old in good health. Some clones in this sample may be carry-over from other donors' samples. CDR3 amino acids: CASSPDQGGNEQFF. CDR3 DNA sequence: TGTGCCAGCAGCCCGGACCAAGGGGGCAATGAGCAGTTCTTC.